The 24 T cell receptor beta chains presented below share a single source sample, sequenced in a study of T cell responses to AZD1222 COVID-19 vaccine. The repertoire was sequenced with immunoSEQ multiplex PCR; TCRdb's copy has only in-frame clones and lacks some. The sample has 130,000 to 150,000 clones, about 86% seen once. Specimen: peripheral blood, collected 28 days after the second AZD1222 dose. These TCRs come from an adult who received the AZD1222 COVID-19 vaccine.

The CDR3 region has the DNA TGTGCCAGTAGTGATCCGGGACACCCGAACACTGAAGCTTTCTTT. It codes for CASSDPGHPNTEAFF. This chain connects TRBV19 to TRBJ1-1; D possibly corresponds to TRBD1 (6 bases). The V end lost 5 bases, the J end lost 1 base, and 14 bases lay between the germline ends. CDR3 length: 15 residues. CDR1 and CDR2 from the germline V gene are LNHDA and SQIVND (reference sequence).

The chain uses TRBV28 and TRBJ1-2; 7 bases are a match to TRBD1. The CDR3 has 14 amino acids. With V trimmed by 5 bases and J by 1 base, 4 bases remained unmatched. CDR1 MDHEN and CDR2 SYDVKM come from the germline V gene. The CDR3 coding sequence is TGTGCCAGCAGTGCTTGGGACAGTAACTATGGCTACACCTTC. Its translation is CASSAWDSNYGYTF.

The J gene is TRBJ1-2, the V gene TRBV5-1; possibly TRBD1 for D (5 bases). This CDR3 is built from 13 residues. Trimming stripped 0 bases from V and 5 bases from J, with 8 bases between. CDR1 SGHRS and CDR2 YFSETQ come from the germline V gene. CDR3: CASSLGQFYGYTF. CDR3 nucleotide sequence: TGCGCCAGCAGCTTGGGACAGTTTTATGGCTACACCTTC.

The chain carries TRBV28 and TRBJ2-7; D gene ambiguous. The V and J ends lost 3 bases and 0 bases respectively, with 18 bases between them. The CDR3 contains 17 residues. Germline CDR1 MDHEN, CDR2 SYDVKM. CDR3 residues: CASSFGFRWYNSYEQYF. The CDR3 DNA sequence: TGTGCCAGCAGTTTCGGCTTTAGGTGGTACAACTCCTACGAGCAGTACTTC.

The chain couples TRBV27 to TRBJ1-6; D gene uncertain. Germline values: CDR1 MNHEY, CDR2 SMNVEV (reference sequence). The CDR3 runs to 14 residues. V lost 2 bases and J lost 6, with 8 bases in between. In nucleotides, the CDR3 is TGTGCCAGCAGTTTACTCGGTATTAATTCACCCCTCCACTTT. Protein: CASSLLGINSPLHF.

DNA for the CDR3: TGTCCCCTTCGACAGGGGGAAAGCACAGATACGCAGTATTTT. Residues: CPLRQGESTDTQYF. The V call is TRBV21-1, the J call TRBJ2-3; the table calls TRBD1, which could not be checked here. TRBV21-1 is shown as a pseudogene. This CDR3 has 14 amino acids.

The chain has TRBV2 and TRBJ1-1; the D is unclear. This CDR3 region has 14 residues. In germline, CDR1 is SNHLY, CDR2 FYNNEI. V lost 5 bases to trimming and J lost 5 bases, with 15 bases between them. In DNA form, the CDR3 reads TGTGCCAGCAGTATCATCTCCGGACTAACTGAAGCTTTCTTT. Residues: CASSIISGLTEAFF.

The chain carries TRBV7-9 and TRBJ2-7, with 10 bases fitting TRBD2. J lost 3 bases, V lost 2 bases, and 4 bases had no gene match. The CDR3 covers 15 residues. Germline CDR1 SEHNR, CDR2 FQNEAQ (reference sequence). CDR3 sequence (DNA): TGTGCCAGCAGCTTAAGCGGACTAGCGGTCTACGAGCAGTACTTC. Encoded protein: CASSLSGLAVYEQYF.

The chain couples TRBV18 to TRBJ1-1, with D uncertain. The CDR3 covers 13 residues. The germline V and J ends were trimmed by 3 bases and 6 bases, with 11 bases remaining between them. Germline loops: CDR1 KGHSH, CDR2 LQKENI. The CDR3 nucleotides read TGTGCCAGCTCACCGCGGCAGCAAGCTGAAGCTTTCTTT. Its translation: CASSPRQQAEAFF.

This sequence joins TRBV6-1 and TRBJ2-1, with TRBD2 matching over 7 bases. Trimming at V came to 1 base and at J to 5 bases, leaving 2 bases not matched to a gene. The CDR3 consists of 14 residues. Germline CDR1 MNHNS, CDR2 SASEGT. DNA of the CDR3: TGTGCCAGCAGTGAAGGGCTAGCGGACAATGAGCAGTTCTTC. It translates to CASSEGLADNEQFF.

The chain employs TRBV29-1 and TRBJ2-5; TRBD2 aligns across 8 bases. Germline V gives CDR1 SQVTM, CDR2 ANQGSEA. The CDR3 runs to 11 residues. V lost 3 bases to trimming and J lost 9 bases; unmatched junction nucleotides: 3. Here the CDR3 DNA reads TGCAGCGTTGATTTGCGGGGGGCCCAGTACTTC. Translation gives CSVDLRGAQYF.

This chain uses TRBV10-1 with TRBJ2-1, with TRBD2 matching 8 bases. The CDR3 is 13 residues long. The germline gives CDR1 WNHNN, CDR2 SYGVQD (reference sequence). The V and J ends lost 3 bases and 9 bases, in that order; junction bases with no gene match: 4. The CDR3: CASSDGGAGEQFF. CDR3 sequence (DNA): TGCGCCAGCAGTGACGGGGGGGCGGGTGAGCAGTTCTTC.

This clone occurred once. The chain couples TRBV25-1 to TRBJ1-6; 9 bases are shared with TRBD1. Germline V lookup: CDR1 MGHDK, CDR2 SYGVNS. The CDR3 extends over 14 amino acids. With V trimmed by 7 bases and J by 9 bases, 7 bases remained unmatched. As DNA, the CDR3 is TGTGCCAGCAATCGACAGGGGGATATTTCACCCCTCCACTTT. Amino acid sequence: CASNRQGDISPLHF.

This clone came up once. The J gene is TRBJ2-7, the V gene TRBV27, with D perhaps TRBD1 or TRBD2 (5 bases each). The CDR3 spans 16 residues. Germline assignment: CDR1 MNHEY and CDR2 SMNVEV (reference sequence). V lost 7 bases and J 3 bases, leaving 22 bases between the germline ends. Written as DNA, the CDR3 is TGTGCCAGCAACCCGATAGGGACGCGAGATCTCTACGAGCAGTACTTC. This gives the protein CASNPIGTRDLYEQYF.

The chain joins TRBV11-2 to TRBJ2-3; a weak D match, TRBD2 (6 bases). With 4 bases removed from V and 4 bases from J, the gap between germline ends came to 9 bases. The length of the CDR3 is 13 residues. Germline CDR1 is SGHAT and CDR2 is FQNNGV. CDR3 DNA sequence: TGTGCCAGCAGCTCTGGACTACCAGATACGCAGTATTTT. Protein product: CASSSGLPDTQYF.

This clone is a singleton in its sample. J is TRBJ1-5 and V is TRBV6-5; no reliable D call. Trimming stripped 2 bases from V and 7 bases from J, with 9 bases between. Germline V lookup: CDR1 MNHEY, CDR2 SVGAGI. The length of the CDR3 is 13 residues. CDR3 region: CASSYRDDQPQHF. Here the CDR3 DNA reads TGTGCCAGCAGTTACAGGGATGACCAGCCCCAGCATTTT.

The chain carries TRBV5-1 and TRBJ2-3, with 10 bases aligning to TRBD2. Germline CDR1 is SGHRS and CDR2 is YFSETQ. The junction had 8 bases not matched to a gene; V was cut back by 5 bases and J by 5 bases. The CDR3 length is 15 residues. CDR3 sequence: CASSFSGTSEDTQYF. CDR3 bases: TGCGCCAGCAGTTTCTCCGGGACTAGCGAAGATACGCAGTATTTT.

The J gene is TRBJ1-4, the V gene TRBV18; D unclear. This CDR3 has 13 residues. V lost 3 bases and J 7 bases, leaving 9 bases between the germline ends. CDR1 is KGHSH and CDR2 is LQKENI in the germline V gene. CDR3 nucleotide sequence: TGTGCCAGCTCACCCGACCGGGCTGAAAAACTGTTTTTT. Protein: CASSPDRAEKLFF.

This chain uses TRBV30 with TRBJ2-5; D may match TRBD1 or TRBD2 (6 bases each). CDR1 is GTSNPN and CDR2 is SVGIG in the germline V gene (reference sequence). The CDR3 runs 12 residues. Trimming left V 3 bases short and J 5 bases short, with 10 bases between. The CDR3 region is CAWSSGAETQYF. The CDR3 region has the DNA TGTGCCTGGAGCTCGGGGGCTGAGACCCAGTACTTC.

The rearrangement uses TRBV10-3 and TRBJ1-1; perhaps TRBD1 as D (5 bases). CDR3 length: 13 amino acids. Trimming cost V 6 bases and J 2 bases, with 10 bases left between them. CDR1 and CDR2 from the germline V gene are ENHRY and SYGVKD. CDR3 amino acids: CAIRGDRNTEAFF. CDR3 nucleotides: TGTGCCATCAGGGGTGACAGAAACACTGAAGCTTTCTTT.

This sequence joins TRBV5-1 and TRBJ1-5, with D tentatively TRBD1 (6 bases). Looked up from germline, CDR1 is SGHRS and CDR2 is YFSETQ. The CDR3 has 16 residues. V lost 2 bases to trimming and J lost 1 base, with 13 bases between them. CDR3 region: CASSFGGAGSNQPQHF. The CDR3 nucleotides are TGCGCCAGCAGCTTCGGGGGCGCGGGAAGCAATCAGCCCCAGCATTTT.

This chain joins TRBV24-1 and TRBJ2-1; no definite D call. The CDR3 has 19 residues. Germline assignment: CDR1 KGHDR and CDR2 SFDVKD. Trimming cost V 5 bases and J 7 bases, with 29 bases left between them. CDR3 DNA: TGTGCCACCAGTGGCTTAGATATCGCCGATCCACTCCTAGTGAATGAGCAGTTCTTC. The encoded protein is CATSGLDIADPLLVNEQFF.

This chain joins TRBV19 and TRBJ1-5, with D possibly TRBD1 on 5 matching bases. The CDR3 is 15 residues long. V dropped 0 bases and J dropped 6 bases, with 12 bases sitting between them. Germline CDR1 LNHDA, CDR2 SQIVND (reference sequence). CDR3 protein: CASSIDAGATQPQHF. DNA for the CDR3: TGTGCCAGTAGTATAGATGCCGGGGCGACTCAGCCCCAGCATTTT. The complete variable domain, with remaining parts taken from reference TRBV19 and TRBJ1-5, reads DGGITQSPKYLFRKEGQNVTLSCEQNLNHDAMYWYRQDPGQGLRLIYYSQIVNDFQKGDIAEGYSVSREKKESFPLTVTSAQKNPTAFYLCASSIDAGATQPQHFGDGTRLSIL.

This clone has just one count. V usage is TRBV10-1 and J usage is TRBJ2-3; 9 bases line up with TRBD2. The CDR3 has 14 residues. The V segment lost 2 bases and the J segment 10 bases; nucleotides outside the gene matches: 7. Germline lookup yields CDR1 WNHNN and CDR2 SYGVQD (reference sequence). CDR3 sequence (DNA): TGCGCCAGCAGTGAGACTGGATCTAGCGGGGCGCAGTATTTT. As protein: CASSETGSSGAQYF.